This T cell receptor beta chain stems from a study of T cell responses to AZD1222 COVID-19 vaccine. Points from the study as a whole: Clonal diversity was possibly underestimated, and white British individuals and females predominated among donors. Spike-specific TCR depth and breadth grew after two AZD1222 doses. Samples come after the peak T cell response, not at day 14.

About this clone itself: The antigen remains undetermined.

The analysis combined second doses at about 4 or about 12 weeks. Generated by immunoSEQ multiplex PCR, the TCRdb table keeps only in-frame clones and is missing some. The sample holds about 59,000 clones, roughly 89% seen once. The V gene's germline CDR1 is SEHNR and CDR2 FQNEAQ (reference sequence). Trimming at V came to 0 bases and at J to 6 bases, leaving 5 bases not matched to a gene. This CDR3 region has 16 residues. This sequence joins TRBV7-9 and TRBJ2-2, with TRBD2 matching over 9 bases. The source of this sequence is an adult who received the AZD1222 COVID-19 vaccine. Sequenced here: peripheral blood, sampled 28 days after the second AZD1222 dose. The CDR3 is CASSLAAGGPPGELFF. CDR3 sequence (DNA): TGTGCCAGCAGCTTAGCTGCGGGGGGGCCCCCCGGGGAGCTGTTTTTT. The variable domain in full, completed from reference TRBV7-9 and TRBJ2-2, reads DTGVSQNPRHKITKRGQNVTFRCDPISEHNRLYWYRQTLGQGPEFLTYFQNEAQLEKSRLLSDRFSAERPKGSFSTLEIQRTEQGDSAMYLCASSLAAGGPPGELFFGEGSRLTVL.